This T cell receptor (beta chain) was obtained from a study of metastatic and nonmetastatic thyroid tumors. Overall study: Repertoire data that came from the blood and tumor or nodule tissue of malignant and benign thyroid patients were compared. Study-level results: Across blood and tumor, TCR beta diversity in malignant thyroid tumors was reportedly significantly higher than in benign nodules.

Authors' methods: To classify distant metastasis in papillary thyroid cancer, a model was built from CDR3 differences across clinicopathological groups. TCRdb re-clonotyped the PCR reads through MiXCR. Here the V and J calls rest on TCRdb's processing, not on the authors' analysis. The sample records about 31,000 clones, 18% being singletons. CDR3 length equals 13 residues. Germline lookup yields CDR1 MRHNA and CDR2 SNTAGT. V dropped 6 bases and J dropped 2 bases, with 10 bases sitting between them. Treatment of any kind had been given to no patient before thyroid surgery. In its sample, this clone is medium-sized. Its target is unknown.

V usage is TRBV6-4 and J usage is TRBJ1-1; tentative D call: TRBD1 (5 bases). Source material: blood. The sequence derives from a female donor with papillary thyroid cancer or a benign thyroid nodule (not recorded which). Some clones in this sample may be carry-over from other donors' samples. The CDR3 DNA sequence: TGTGCCAGCAGGAGACAGAGCAACACTGAAGCTTTCTTT. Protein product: CASRRQSNTEAFF.